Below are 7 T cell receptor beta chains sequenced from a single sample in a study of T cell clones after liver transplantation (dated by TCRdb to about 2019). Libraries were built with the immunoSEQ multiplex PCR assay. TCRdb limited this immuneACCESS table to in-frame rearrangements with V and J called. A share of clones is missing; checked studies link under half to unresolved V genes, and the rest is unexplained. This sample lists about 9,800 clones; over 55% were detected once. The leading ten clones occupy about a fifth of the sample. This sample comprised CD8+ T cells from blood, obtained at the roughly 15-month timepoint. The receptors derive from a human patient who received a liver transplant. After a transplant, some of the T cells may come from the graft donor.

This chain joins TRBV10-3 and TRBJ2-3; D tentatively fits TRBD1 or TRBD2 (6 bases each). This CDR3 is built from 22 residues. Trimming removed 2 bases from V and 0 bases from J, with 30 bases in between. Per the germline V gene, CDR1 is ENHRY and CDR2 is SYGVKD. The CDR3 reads CAISEPKLAGHHVGTSTDTQYF. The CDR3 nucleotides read TGTGCCATCAGTGAGCCGAAACTCGCGGGACATCATGTGGGTACTAGCACAGATACGCAGTATTTT.

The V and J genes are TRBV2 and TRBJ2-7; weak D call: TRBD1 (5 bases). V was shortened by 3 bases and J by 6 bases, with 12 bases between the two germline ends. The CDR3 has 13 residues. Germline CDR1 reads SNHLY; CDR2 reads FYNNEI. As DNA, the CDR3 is TGTGCCAGCAGTGAGAATAGGGGAAGCGAGCAGTACTTC. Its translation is CASSENRGSEQYF.

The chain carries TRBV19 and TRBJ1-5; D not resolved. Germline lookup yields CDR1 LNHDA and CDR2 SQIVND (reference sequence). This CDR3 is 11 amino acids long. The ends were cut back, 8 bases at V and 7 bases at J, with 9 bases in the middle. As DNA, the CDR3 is TGTGCCAGTGCGGACGGCCAGCCCCAGCATTTT. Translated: CASADGQPQHF.

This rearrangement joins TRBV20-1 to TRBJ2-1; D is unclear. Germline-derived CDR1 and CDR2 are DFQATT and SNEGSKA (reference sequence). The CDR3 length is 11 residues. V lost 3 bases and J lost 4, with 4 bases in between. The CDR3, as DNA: TGCAGTGCTAGTGGGTACAATGAGCAGTTCTTC. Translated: CSASGYNEQFF.

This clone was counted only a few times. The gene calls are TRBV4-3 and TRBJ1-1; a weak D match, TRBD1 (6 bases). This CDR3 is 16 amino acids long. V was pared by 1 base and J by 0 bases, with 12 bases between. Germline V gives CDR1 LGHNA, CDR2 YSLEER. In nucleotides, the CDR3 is TGCGCCAGCAGCCAAGTCCACAGGGCTTTGAACACTGAAGCTTTCTTT. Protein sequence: CASSQVHRALNTEAFF.

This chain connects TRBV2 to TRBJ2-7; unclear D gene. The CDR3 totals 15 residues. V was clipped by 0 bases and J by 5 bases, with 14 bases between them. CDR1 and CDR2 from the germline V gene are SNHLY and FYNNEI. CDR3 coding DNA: TGTGCCAGCAGTGAAGCGCTTAGTAGCTTCCACGAGCAGTACGTC. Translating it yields CASSEALSSFHEQYV.

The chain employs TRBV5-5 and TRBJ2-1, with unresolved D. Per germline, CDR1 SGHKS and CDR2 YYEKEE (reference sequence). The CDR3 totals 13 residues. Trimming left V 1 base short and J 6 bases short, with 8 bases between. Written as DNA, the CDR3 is TGTGCCAGCAGCTTGTTGGGATTCAATGAGCAGTTCTTC. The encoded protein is CASSLLGFNEQFF.